The present T cell receptor (beta chain) was sequenced within a study of PD-L1 blockade in urothelial cancer. Study-wide context: Between 0 and 3 chemotherapy regimens preceded treatment for each patient. The study, taken as a whole, reports: Improved survival was predicted by pretreatment blood TCR clonality below the median.

Note on this clone: Its antigen remains unidentified.

Trimming at V came to 7 bases and at J to 8 bases, leaving 9 bases not matched to a gene. CDR3 size: 14 residues. Germline lookup yields CDR1 SNHLY and CDR2 FYNNEI. As for time point: peripheral blood 6 weeks after treatment start. TCRdb's table, derived via immunoSEQ multiplex PCR, lists solely in-frame clones and lacks some. The sample includes about 120,000 clones, 75% to 90% of them seen just once. The rearrangement joins TRBV2 to TRBJ1-4, with TRBD1 matching 8 bases. The sample in question was PBMCs, obtained around atezolizumab (anti-PD-L1) treatment. The receptor was derived from a man in his 60s with urothelial cancer. This chain's CDR3 is CASNDRGSEEKLFF. The DNA of the CDR3 is TGTGCCAGCAACGACAGGGGATCGGAAGAAAAACTGTTTTTT.